This entry features one TCR beta chain sequence. Its antigen is not known. This record comes from a study of T cells after yellow fever vaccination. Looking at the study overall: Preparation used SMART-Seq v4 Ultra Low Input for the low-cell-number fractions.

The study made its TCR cDNA through 5'RACE template switching. That step introduced a universal primer site along with UMIs. MiXCR was run by TCRdb on the 5' RACE reads, yielding one entry per CDR3 protein. The sample lists about 130,000 distinct CDR3 sequences, 7.4% seen once, with roughly 2.6% in the top ten. Study-wide findings and caveats: Although the secondary response was weaker, it peaked faster, at day 5 versus 15. Subsequent booster samples again held most clones from primary vaccination (96% CD4, approximately 86% CD8).

Sequences were derived from CD4+ T cells sorted from PBMCs, sampled more than 8 days after the first yellow fever vaccination. The receptor comes from a man aged 18-30 years who received the YFV17D yellow fever vaccine.

The DNA of the CDR3 is TGCGCCAGCAGCCAAGAAGGCCCCAGGGCGGACATGATCTACAATGAGCAGTTCTTC. As protein: CASSQEGPRADMIYNEQFF. The gene calls are TRBV4-3 and TRBJ2-1, with D tentatively TRBD1 (5 bases). Germline CDR1 LGHNA, CDR2 YSLEER. Trimming removed 0 bases at V and 3 bases at J, with 21 bases between. This CDR3 contains 19 residues.